These 18 T cell receptor beta chains came from one sample sequenced in a study of CD4 T cells in relation to SARS-CoV-2 and coronaviruses. These receptors' antigens are unknown. Unexposed donor CD4+ T cells date from 2011-2018, before the COVID-19 pandemic. CD4+ T cells were isolated from the cells after 10 days of culture. Generated by immunoSEQ multiplex PCR, the TCRdb table keeps only in-frame clones and is missing some. The table lists around 15,000 clones, about 77% of them singletons. Sequencing was done on a sample of CD4+ T cells from PBMCs, cultured in vitro. These receptors all come from a human donor in good health.

The chain couples TRBV7-8 to TRBJ2-2; weak D call: TRBD2 (6 bases). Germline assignment: CDR1 SGHVS and CDR2 FQNEAQ. The length of the CDR3 is 16 residues. V dropped 0 bases and J dropped 2 bases, with 10 bases sitting between them. CDR3 in amino acids: CASSLAGTANTGELFF. DNA of the CDR3: TGTGCCAGCAGCTTAGCTGGGACTGCTAACACCGGGGAGCTGTTTTTT.

This chain uses TRBV24-1 with TRBJ2-3; a possible D gene is TRBD2 (5 bases). The CDR3 loop spans 12 amino acids. V lost 2 bases to trimming and J lost 9 bases, with 8 bases between them. Germline CDR1 is KGHDR and CDR2 is SFDVKD. CDR3 residues: CATSDWERTQYF. The CDR3, as DNA: TGTGCCACCAGTGATTGGGAGAGGACGCAGTATTTT.

The chain is built from TRBV3-1 (or the pseudogene TRBV3-2) and TRBJ2-3; 8 bases map to TRBD2. The CDR3 covers 15 residues. Germline trimming cut 4 bases from V and 4 bases from J; bases unmatched to any gene: 7. The germline V gene has CDR1 LGHDT and CDR2 YNNKEL (reference sequence). The DNA for the CDR3 is TGTGCCAGCAGCCCCCTCGCGGGAGGAGCAGATACGCAGTATTTT. This translates into CASSPLAGGADTQYF.

V and J are TRBV2 and TRBJ2-5; D possibly corresponds to TRBD2 (5 bases). Trimming took 7 bases from V and 5 from J, leaving 14 bases between them. CDR1 is SNHLY and CDR2 is FYNNEI in the germline V gene. The CDR3 spans 13 residues. The CDR3 sequence: CASTNPGMETQYF. The CDR3 DNA sequence: TGTGCCAGCACTAACCCGGGGATGGAGACCCAGTACTTC.

The V call is TRBV9, the J call TRBJ2-3, with TRBD2 matching 7 bases. The CDR3 runs 16 residues. The germline V gene has CDR1 SGDLS and CDR2 YYNGEE. Trimming took 2 bases from V and 2 from J; bases not matched to a gene: 8. The chain's CDR3 is CASSVGAGANTDTQYF. The CDR3 coding sequence is TGTGCCAGCAGCGTCGGCGCGGGAGCTAACACAGATACGCAGTATTTT.

V and J are TRBV3-1 (or the pseudogene TRBV3-2) and TRBJ2-5; D may correspond to TRBD1 or TRBD2 (5 bases each). The CDR3 extends over 14 amino acids. V lost 1 base and J 7 bases, leaving 13 bases between the germline ends. Germline loops: CDR1 LGHDT, CDR2 YNNKEL (reference sequence). CDR3 loop: CASSQGSGRGTQYF. The CDR3 bases are TGTGCCAGCAGCCAAGGGTCGGGGCGCGGGACCCAGTACTTC.

The chain has TRBV20-1 and TRBJ1-5; D is perhaps TRBD1 (5 bases). V lost 3 bases and J lost 7, with 16 bases in between. This CDR3 spans 14 amino acids. Germline assignment: CDR1 DFQATT and CDR2 SNEGSKA (reference sequence). The CDR3 nucleotides are TGCAGTGCTAGTCCCCGGGGGGTCGGCCAGCCCCAGCATTTT. Protein product: CSASPRGVGQPQHF.

The rearrangement joins TRBV29-1 to TRBJ2-1, with D perhaps matching TRBD2 (7 bases). Trimming took 5 bases from V and 8 from J, leaving 13 bases between them. Germline values: CDR1 SQVTM, CDR2 ANQGSEA. CDR3 length equals 12 residues. The CDR3 DNA sequence: TGCAGCGTTCGAAGGGGGGGGGATGAGCAGTTCTTC. The encoded protein is CSVRRGGDEQFF.

The rearrangement joins TRBV19 to TRBJ2-1; TRBD2 agrees at 7 bases. Germline V gene lookup returns CDR1 LNHDA and CDR2 SQIVND (reference sequence). The CDR3 spans 16 residues. After removal of 3 bases from V and 4 bases from J, the junction contained 9 bases not matched to a gene. CDR3 DNA sequence: TGTGCCAGTAGTATTCGGTCGGGAGGAAGGTACAATGAGCAGTTCTTC. Translation: CASSIRSGGRYNEQFF.

The chain carries TRBV30 and TRBJ2-6; 11 bases align to TRBD2. In germline, CDR1 is GTSNPN, CDR2 SVGIG (reference sequence). This CDR3 region has 15 residues. Germline trimming cut 7 bases from V and 0 bases from J; bases unmatched to any gene: 2. CDR3 nucleotide sequence: TGTGCCTCCGGGACTAGCGGCTCTGGGGCCAACGTCCTGACTTTC. Translating it yields CASGTSGSGANVLTF.

The chain joins TRBV15 to TRBJ2-2; 8 bases are a match to TRBD2. CDR1 and CDR2 from the germline V gene are LNHNV and YYDKDF (reference sequence). CDR3 length: 15 residues. The V segment lost 8 bases and the J segment 4 bases; nucleotides outside the gene matches: 9. This CDR3 reads CATSERESGTGELFF. The CDR3 bases are TGTGCCACCTCGGAGCGGGAGAGCGGCACCGGGGAGCTGTTTTTT.

The rearrangement joins TRBV3-1 (or the pseudogene TRBV3-2) to TRBJ2-7; 7 positions match TRBD2. Germline V CDR1 and CDR2: LGHDT, YNNKEL (reference sequence). The CDR3 covers 15 residues. Losses at the gene ends were 0 bases for V and 6 bases for J; bases not matched to a gene: 8. CDR3 protein: CASSQDAAGAGEQYF. DNA of the CDR3: TGTGCCAGCAGCCAAGATGCGGCGGGAGCGGGCGAGCAGTACTTC.

This chain connects TRBV14 to TRBJ1-1, with 10 bases matching TRBD1. The CDR3 has 15 amino acids. The V gene end was trimmed by 1 base and the J gene end by 5 bases; junction bases not matched to a gene: 4. From germline, CDR1 is SGHDN and CDR2 FVKESK. The CDR3 spells CASSQGQGARTEAFF. CDR3 DNA: TGTGCCAGCAGCCAAGGACAGGGGGCGAGGACTGAAGCTTTCTTT.

This clone turned up a few times. The V call is TRBV4-1, the J call TRBJ1-2, with 8 bases aligning to TRBD1. This CDR3 has 18 residues. Germline V CDR1 and CDR2: MGHRA, YSYEKL. V lost 4 bases to trimming and J lost 3 bases; unmatched junction nucleotides: 16. CDR3 protein: CASSLHGDRKAGDYGYTF. As DNA, the CDR3 is TGCGCCAGCAGCCTCCATGGGGACAGGAAGGCAGGCGACTATGGCTACACCTTC.

The chain links TRBV5-1 to TRBJ2-3; D gene unclear. V gave up 4 bases and J gave up 2 bases, with 5 bases separating them. This CDR3 contains 12 residues. The germline CDR1 and CDR2 sequences are SGHRS and YFSETQ. CDR3 in amino acids: CASSLVTDTQYF. The CDR3 DNA sequence: TGCGCCAGCAGCCTGGTCACAGATACGCAGTATTTT.

The chain combines TRBV30 with TRBJ1-2; TRBD1 aligns across 7 bases. The V gene end was trimmed by 5 bases and the J gene end by 5 bases; junction bases not matched to a gene: 5. The CDR3 totals 12 residues. The V gene's germline CDR1 is GTSNPN and CDR2 SVGIG (reference sequence). The CDR3 DNA sequence: TGTGCCTGGTCGACAGGGTTGTATGGCTACACCTTC. As protein: CAWSTGLYGYTF.

The chain links TRBV6-1 to TRBJ2-5, with TRBD1 matching over 9 bases. Germline loops: CDR1 MNHNS, CDR2 SASEGT. This CDR3 region has 16 residues. V was pared by 0 bases and J by 4 bases, with 6 bases of the junction left unmatched. CDR3 nucleotides: TGTGCCAGCAGTGAAGCGGTGGGACAGGGATCAGAGACCCAGTACTTC. Residues: CASSEAVGQGSETQYF.

This clone was observed once. The gene calls are TRBV20-1 and TRBJ1-4; D remains ambiguous. Germline lookup yields CDR1 DFQATT and CDR2 SNEGSKA (reference sequence). The CDR3 has 11 residues. Trimming stripped 2 bases from V and 3 bases from J, with 1 base between. This chain's CDR3 is CSARSNEKLFF. The CDR3 bases are TGCAGTGCTAGATCTAATGAAAAACTGTTTTTT.